This TCR beta chain was sequenced for a study of blood T cell repertoires in COVID-19. TCRdb's table, derived via immunoSEQ multiplex PCR, lists solely in-frame clones and lacks some. In the table there are about 130,000 clones, almost 70% of which are singletons. This CDR3 spans 17 amino acids. The V gene end was trimmed by 6 bases and the J gene end by 2 bases; junction bases not matched to a gene: 10. Germline V gives CDR1 ENHRY, CDR2 SYGVKD. The TCR originated in a woman in her 70s with acute or convalescent COVID-19. This rearrangement joins TRBV10-3 to TRBJ2-3; 11 positions match TRBD2. Sequencing was performed on peripheral blood. The CDR3 region has the DNA TGTGCCATCAGCGGGCCCGCTAGCGGGGGGACCACAGATACGCAGTATTTT. Protein sequence: CAISGPASGGTTDTQYF.